This T cell receptor (beta chain) appears in the sequencing data of a study of spatial heterogeneity in lung cancer. About the study: The library had UMIs, and each TCR and UMI pair averaged more than ten raw reads.

TCRdb called the 5' RACE reads again in MiXCR, with one record for every CDR3 protein. Of roughly 48,000 distinct CDR3 sequences listed, around 5.2% are singletons. Specified time point: sample taken at primary tumor resection. The donor population consisted of over 55 patients with untreated, early-stage non-small cell lung cancer. Unsorted whole RNA of tumor, nontumor lung or frozen PBMC was sequenced. There are many counts of this clonotype. Per germline, CDR1 SGDLS and CDR2 YYNGEE. This CDR3 is 13 amino acids long. V lost 0 bases to trimming and J lost 2 bases, with 5 bases between them. Sequenced here: PBMCs, sampled at surgery. This receptor was obtained from a male donor with early-stage non-small cell lung cancer. This sequence joins TRBV9 and TRBJ1-2; D gene ambiguous. The CDR3 DNA reads as TGTGCCAGCAGCGTAGTACAGAACTATGGCTACACCTTC. This codes for CASSVVQNYGYTF.